This T cell receptor beta chain was captured in a study of cytomegalovirus exposure and HLA in healthy donors (dated by TCRdb to about 2017). At the level of the whole study: According to an earlier analysis of several hundred of the donors, 150 million to 200 million T cells yielded 120 million or so unique TCR beta sequences and approximately 300 Gb of sequence data. Alongside the repertoire data, information on donor age, sex, ethnicity and CMV serostatus was compiled. Four or five DR-DQ haplotypes were handled as single units for association and clustering because linkage in the cohort was strong. The number of typed donors differed by locus: about 620-640 for A, B, C, DRB1 and DQB1; approximately 520 for DQA1; 606 for DPA1; and 450 to 480 for DPB1. Of the approximately 400 genotyped donors, approximately 80% were placed in the genetic ancestry cluster associated with self-reported Caucasian donors. HLA typing included class I and class II loci at four-digit resolution. In an earlier analysis of about 590 of the donors, high-throughput TCR beta sequencing was used to judge whether each TCR beta V gene segment behaved as functional or pseudogenic. Genome-wide SNP genotypes for about 65% of the roughly 700 donors were used in a later genetic analysis, which treated that subset as a discovery cohort. Every repertoire in the discovery cohort had been generated on one and the same sequencing platform. To predict cytomegalovirus infection status, the study brought together high-throughput TCR immunosequencing, statistical association of individual TCRs with disease status, and machine learning. The study aimed to test whether cataloging public T cell receptors could reveal signatures of past pathogen exposure. A separate validation cohort of some 130 different subjects was used in addition to the 666-subject first cohort. Using immunosequencing, the study profiled T cell repertoires from fewer than 850 subjects and related those repertoires to cytomegalovirus serostatus. To study patterns of TCR occurrence, a later analysis re-analyzed previously published TCR beta repertoires from 550 to 800 donors and added high-resolution HLA genotyping. Among 350 to 400 genotyped donors of the cohort, an average of roughly 240,000 unique TCR beta nucleotide sequences were sequenced per donor, roughly a sixth of them non-productive. An early release that covered some 630 HLA-typed donors contained about 300 gigabases of sequencing data and tens of millions of unique TCR sequences. The later analysis used no new phenotypic data to find candidate immune exposures, relying instead on TCR beta sequences and their occurrence across donors.

The cohort consisted of hundreds of healthy bone marrow donors. Cohort members were all nominally healthy when sampled, although unrecorded immune exposures were likely present. The donor was CMV seronegative and belonged to the group of 380 or so seronegative cohort members. A peripheral blood sample was provided by each donor, and peripheral blood mononuclear cells were used for TCR beta sequencing. Genomic DNA extraction from the blood cell samples was performed with the Qiagen DNeasy Blood Extraction Kit. About this clone: No antigen is known for it. No base quality values were provided; no much bigger clone lies one nucleotide off.

The CDR1 and CDR2 encoded by the germline V gene are SGHRS and YFSETQ. Including the terminal cysteine and phenylalanine, the CDR3 comprises 11 residues. The DNA shown is the 33-base CDR3, in frame from base 1. The V end loses 6 bases and the J end loses 3 bases, and a stretch of 7 bases separates them. Receptor libraries were prepared by the immunoSEQ multiplex PCR assay. The multiplex PCR relied on a mix of 60 forward primers for TCR Vbeta segments and 13 reverse primers for TCR Jbeta segments. The CDR3 region of rearranged TCR beta genes was amplified from genomic DNA with a multiplex PCR assay. Amplified TCR beta libraries were sequenced as 87-base-pair reads on the Illumina HiSeq System. As for how the authors treated the data: A later analysis counted 65 million to 90 million unique TCR beta chains across the 640 or so repertoires, and 10 million to 12 million of these chains were shared by at least two donors. Raw reads were error-corrected and collapsed into unique sequences with a nearest-neighbor algorithm that merged closely related sequences to remove PCR and sequencing errors. V, D and J gene segments were assigned by aligning CDR3 sequences to IMGT reference sequences. For a sequence to be retained, a match of at least six nucleotides to both a V gene segment and a J gene segment was required. A rearrangement counted as productive if the CDR3 had no stop codons and remained in frame with V and J, and every other rearrangement counted as non-productive. CDR3 was defined according to IMGT convention as the region running from the second conserved V-encoded cysteine to the conserved J-encoded phenylalanine. The earlier analysis of 500 to 600 of the donors excluded sequences that lacked an unambiguous match to a single V gene segment. In an earlier analysis of 587 of the donors, V segments were called functional above 56.7% productive rearrangements and were called segregating when the between-donor standard deviation exceeded 5%. A statistical classification framework was built to diagnose cytomegalovirus status from the catalog of TCR beta chain sequences. A later analysis assigned V and J genes by comparing TCR nucleotide sequences with IMGT/GENE-DB human TR gene sequences. Using the TCRdist pipeline, a later analysis assigned CDR3 sequences along with most-parsimonious VDJ recombination scenarios. In a later analysis, every TCR beta chain was defined by the combination of its CDR3 amino acid sequence and its V-gene family, and reads without a unique V-gene family were dropped. To address suspected cross-contamination and a sequencing artifact, a later analysis removed 450 to 700 highly shared, low-generation-probability nucleotide sequences. For each public chain, a later analysis derived a clonal expansion index from normalized ranks of inferred template counts within each repertoire. In a later analysis, generation probabilities were computed using a VDJ recombination model fitted to out-of-frame rearrangements, and the results were checked against IGoR. Hypergeometric tests were used in a later analysis to score TCR-TCR, TCR-HLA and TCR-CMV co-occurrence, with a repertoire-size bias correction applied to the TCR pairs. In a later analysis, false discovery rates were estimated by permuting HLA or CMV assignments 20 times. In a later analysis, co-occurring TCRs were grouped using DBSCAN, with TCRdist sequence similarity added in when clustering inside HLA-allele-positive subsets. Co-occurrence clustering excluded repertoires with fewer than 30,000 or more than 120,000 public chains, plus five with anomalous nucleotide sharing. TCRdb holds this immuneACCESS table with in-frame rearrangements only. Some clones are missing; in checked studies, unresolved V genes explain under half, and the rest has no known cause. V and J calls and clone size are those listed in that table; D and trimming were worked out from the DNA. This sample is represented by 170,000 or so clones; about 80% of them were singletons. More than 4% of the sample belongs to the ten largest clones.

What the study reported, not specific to this receptor: In a later analysis, the rate of TCR association differed among HLA loci, with DRB1 alleles having the most associated TCRs and HLA-C alleles having the fewest. In the study, around 150 TCR beta chains were listed as associated with cytomegalovirus. CMV serostatus was the only immune exposure information available for the cohort. Compared with the approximately 670-donor mean, donors in an Asian-associated ancestry cluster had fewer N-insertions in productive TCRs, according to a later genetic analysis. The classifier was reported to diagnose cytomegalovirus status with high specificity and sensitivity in both the original and validation cohorts. A further reported finding was that TCR beta sequences accurately predicted the HLA-A and HLA-B alleles for most subjects in the first cohort. A later genetic analysis associated a missense DCLRE1C variant with V-gene and J-gene trimming of TCR beta chains, and an independent cohort replicated the association. Correlated functional status among segregating V segments might be attributable to linkage disequilibrium, but an unknown experimental factor could not be ruled out. While some public TCRs were present in many individuals, most TCR sequences turned up only very rarely across donors. The authors suggested that the approach could potentially be generalized to other disease states and immunological phenotypes. Because the 87-base-pair reads could not distinguish some IMGT-functional V segments, including TRBV6-2 and TRBV6-3, those segments were excluded. In a later analysis, most CMV-associated TCR beta chains were found to appear HLA-restricted, with HLA associations seemingly driven largely by CMV exposure. According to a later analysis, parvovirus B19, influenza, CMV and Epstein-Barr virus appeared linked to several top co-occurrence clusters. A cluster of highly shared sequence variants was judged likely to represent a technical artifact of the sequencing pipeline. This cohort had only TCR beta chains sequenced, and the lack of alpha or paired-chain data limited which features could be detected. In an earlier analysis of about 600 of the donors, most TCR beta V segments appeared in productive rearrangements about 87% or about 30% of the time, broadly matching IMGT annotations. When HLA alleles, especially DR and DQ, strongly co-occurred, attributing TCR associations to individual alleles was difficult. Because counts were too low, seventeen rarely observed V segments, including chromosome 9 orphons, were excluded from the earlier analysis of fewer than 650 of the donors. A few of the identified cytomegalovirus-associated TCR beta chains were confirmed in vitro to be specific for cytomegalovirus antigens. Specific HLA alleles were associated with 15,000 to 20,000 TCR beta sequences at a false discovery rate of 0.05 in a later analysis. Because some donors lacked HLA typing at each locus, the association tests relied only on the typed subset. The presence/absence analyses assumed that sequencing depth was roughly uniform across donors, and that assumption may not be true. Compared with equally common non-associated chains, HLA-associated TCR beta chains in a later analysis were more clonally expanded and had lower generation probabilities.

Sequencing input: PBMCs. The TCR originated in a man in his late teens or twenties in good health and CMV-seronegative. Rearrangement joined TRBV5-1 to TRBJ2-7, with no D gene named confidently. The nucleotide sequence is TGCGCCAGCACTGGAGACTACGAGCAGTACTTC. Its translation is CASTGDYEQYF.